This TCR beta chain was observed in a study of blood T cell repertoires in COVID-19 (dated by TCRdb to between 2020 and 2021). Looking at the study overall: Collaborator samples came from the United States, Italy and Spain and covered acute and convalescent phases of COVID-19. The prospective study material was composed of cDNA or gDNA derived from T cells, B-cell-depleted T cells, or PBMCs. The dataset comprised deeply sampled blood TCRbeta repertoires from subjects exposed to, actively infected with, or recovered from COVID-19. A freely available public database, intended as a resource for researchers studying the immune response to SARS-CoV-2, is where the repertoires were released. The samples were drawn from the first 160 participants of the ongoing ImmuneRACE study and from about 1,200 subjects provided by 6 global collaborators. The sample metadata nearly always contained a de-identified subject ID, COVID-19 status, age in years and sex. HLA class I and class II types, where available, came from metadata supplied by the sample provider rather than from assay-based typing.

The collaborating institutions used their own protocols to collect whole blood in K2EDTA tubes. For TCRbeta analysis, collaborators shipped samples as frozen whole blood, isolated PBMCs, or DNA extracted from either of those sample types. The CDR3 runs 15 amino acids, cysteine and phenylalanine included. CDR3 DNA only is kept here, 45 bases in frame from base 1. CDR1 is given as LNHDA and CDR2 as SQIVND, both from the germline V gene (reference sequence). The germline V and J ends show losses of 7 bases and 5 bases respectively, and no gene match explains 11 bases of the junction. A note on this clone: The clone's antigen remains unknown. There are no base qualities to consult, and no much larger clone falls within one base.

TCRbeta CDR3 regions were amplified from genomic DNA by means of the immunoSEQ Assay, a bias-controlled multiplex PCR. The original methods were these. The number of nucleated cells in each sample was estimated from the amplification of reference gene primers within the assay. Sequence reads were collapsed and filtered to measure the absolute abundance of every unique TCRbeta CDR3 rearrangement. Productive Simpson clonality was computed per sample as the square root of Simpson's diversity index over productive rearrangements. TCRdb mirrors the immuneACCESS table, restricted to in-frame sequences. Some clones are absent from its copies; in checked studies, under half trace to an unresolved V gene, and the reason for the others is unknown. V and J calls and clone size are copied from that table; D and trimming were computed from the DNA. The sample data list some 270,000 clones, and approximately 85% of these were observed just once. Together, the top ten hold approximately 11% of the sample.

Here is what the overall study found, with its caveats: Clinical and demographic metadata were provided uncurated, with the amount varying by source and participant.

This sequence originates from a woman aged 70-85 years with acute or convalescent COVID-19. The sequenced material came from peripheral blood. Here the chain combines TRBV19 and TRBJ1-1; 9 bases in between match TRBD1. The DNA reads TGTGCCAGTAAAGGGGCGGACAGGGGTGGAACTGAAGCTTTCTTT. Its protein product is CASKGADRGGTEAFF.